This TCR beta chain was found in a study of blood T cell repertoires in COVID-19. Turning to the study itself: Samples of COVID-19 (acute and convalescent) were obtained from the United States, Italy and Spain. From T cells, B-cell-depleted T cells, or PBMCs came the material, which was cDNA or gDNA.

The CDR3 runs 13 residues. CDR1 SQVTM and CDR2 ANQGSEA come from the germline V gene. The trim removed 5 bases at V and 3 bases at J, leaving 4 bases unmatched. In the study's own analysis: Amplification of reference gene primers provided the estimated nucleated cell counts. Profiling relied on immunoSEQ multiplex PCR, and the TCRdb table lists in-frame clones only, not all of them. V, J and clone size are those of that table, while D and trimming were read from the DNA. Of about 200,000 clones in the sample, 80% to 90% were seen once. The specimen was PBMCs or T cells enriched from blood (not recorded which). The TCR comes from a middle-aged woman with acute COVID-19. This chain uses TRBV29-1 with TRBJ2-7; TRBD1 aligns across 10 bases. DNA of the CDR3: TGCAGCGTTCCAAGGACAGGGGGCTACGAGCAGTACTTC. Translating it yields CSVPRTGGYEQYF.